These T cell receptor beta chains were read from a single sample in a study of blood T cell repertoires in COVID-19. The data were produced by immunoSEQ multiplex PCR, yet TCRdb's version contains in-frame clones alone and is incomplete. There are roughly 200,000 clones in the sample; 80% to 85% occur only once, and approximately 4.4% lies in the top ten. Sequencing used peripheral blood. The receptors stem from a man in his fifties or sixties with active or convalescent COVID-19. The CDR3 runs from the conserved cysteine through the conserved F or W. D genes are given only for firm matches. Clone size is not always given. Where it is, it says once, few, many or a class for expanded clones.

NA	NA	TRBV11-3	TRBJ2-3	CASSSLSTDTQYF	TGTGCCAGCAGCTCCCTTAGCACAGATACGCAGTATTTT
NA	TRBD2	TRBV11-3	TRBJ2-3	CASSSRRASGKDTQYF	TGTGCCAGCAGCTCCAGGCGGGCCAGCGGGAAAGATACGCAGTATTTT
few	TRBD1	TRBV7-2	TRBJ1-3	CASSPQGTSGNTIYF	TGTGCCAGCAGCCCACAGGGGACCTCTGGAAACACCATATATTTT
NA	TRBD1	TRBV10-3	TRBJ1-3	CAISEGQDSGNTIYF	TGTGCCATCAGTGAGGGACAGGACTCTGGAAACACCATATATTTT
NA	NA	TRBV9	TRBJ1-4	CASSVSGVVANEKLFF	TGTGCCAGCAGCGTGTCAGGGGTAGTGGCTAATGAAAAACTGTTTTTT
NA	NA	TRBV7-9	TRBJ2-1	CASSSQGGFGEQFF	TGTGCCAGCAGCTCGCAGGGGGGTTTCGGTGAGCAGTTCTTC
few	NA	TRBV9	TRBJ1-2	CASSRAGVSYGYTF	TGTGCCAGCAGCCGAGCGGGGGTTTCCTATGGCTACACCTTC
NA	TRBD1	TRBV6-5	TRBJ2-7	CASSYLDRGYGQYF	TGTGCCAGCAGTTACCTCGACAGGGGCTACGGGCAGTACTTC
NA	TRBD2	TRBV6-5	TRBJ2-7	CASRFSGGVGDEQYF	TGTGCCAGCCGCTTTAGCGGGGGGGTAGGCGACGAGCAGTACTTC
NA	TRBD2	TRBV6-1	TRBJ2-1	CASSVFSGAAYNEQFF	TGTGCCAGCAGTGTTTTTAGCGGGGCCGCCTACAATGAGCAGTTCTTC
NA	NA	TRBV6-6	TRBJ1-1	CASSYSDIWNTEAFF	TGTGCCAGCAGTTACTCGGACATATGGAACACTGAAGCTTTCTTT
NA	TRBD1	TRBV3-1/TRBV3-2	TRBJ1-1	CASSQGGTGNTEAFF	TGTGCCAGCAGCCAGGGGGGGACAGGGAACACTGAAGCTTTCTTT
few	TRBD2	TRBV5-5	TRBJ2-2	CASSLGTSGGATGELFF	TGTGCCAGCAGCTTGGGGACTAGCGGGGGGGCCACCGGGGAGCTGTTTTTT
once	NA	TRBV30	TRBJ1-1	CALGAGDTEAFF	TGTGCTTTAGGAGCAGGGGACACTGAAGCTTTCTTT
NA	TRBD2	TRBV10-3	TRBJ2-5	CAIKLAGGPQETQYF	TGTGCCATCAAGCTAGCGGGGGGACCCCAAGAGACCCAGTACTTC
NA	NA	TRBV4-3	TRBJ1-1	CASSHGTGRATEAFF	TGCGCCAGCAGCCACGGTACAGGGCGCGCCACTGAAGCTTTCTTT
NA	TRBD2	TRBV5-4	TRBJ2-7	CASSTPGLAGGPYEQYF	TGTGCCAGCAGCACCCCGGGGCTAGCGGGGGGACCCTACGAGCAGTACTTC
NA	TRBD1	TRBV7-2	TRBJ2-2	CASSLVPTGGTGELFF	TGTGCCAGCAGCTTAGTCCCAACAGGGGGTACCGGGGAGCTGTTTTTT
NA	NA	TRBV19	TRBJ1-5	CASSIAVAGPINQPQHF	TGTGCCAGTAGTATAGCCGTGGCGGGACCCATCAATCAGCCCCAGCATTTT
NA	TRBD2	TRBV6-6	TRBJ2-7	CASSYSASGGYEQYF	TGTGCCAGCAGTTACTCGGCTAGCGGGGGTTACGAGCAGTACTTC
NA	NA	TRBV29-1	TRBJ1-4	CSVRGATNEKLFF	TGCAGCGTTCGGGGGGCAACTAATGAAAAACTGTTTTTT
few	TRBD1	TRBV30	TRBJ1-2	CAWSGGQGRGYTF	TGTGCCTGGAGCGGGGGACAGGGGCGGGGCTACACCTTC
many	TRBD1	TRBV7-9	TRBJ1-3	CASSPRGTATGNTIYF	TGTGCCAGCAGTCCGAGAGGGACAGCGACGGGAAACACCATATATTTT
NA	TRBD1	TRBV19	TRBJ1-3	CASTPGQASGNTIYF	TGTGCCAGTACCCCCGGACAGGCCTCTGGAAACACCATATATTTT
NA	TRBD2	TRBV7-2	TRBJ2-5	CASSVTSGQETQYF	TGTGCCAGCAGCGTAACTAGCGGCCAAGAGACCCAGTACTTC
few	NA	TRBV3-1/TRBV3-2	TRBJ1-1	CASSQVFLSNTEAFF	TGTGCCAGCAGCCAAGTCTTTCTGTCGAACACTGAAGCTTTCTTT
once	TRBD1	TRBV9	TRBJ1-1	CASSVATVTGGAMTEAFF	TGTGCCAGCAGCGTAGCTACGGTGACAGGGGGCGCGATGACTGAAGCTTTCTTT
NA	NA	TRBV9	TRBJ1-3	CASSVGRRTTGNTIYF	TGTGCCAGCAGCGTAGGAAGGAGGACCACTGGAAACACCATATATTTT
few	NA	TRBV12-3/TRBV12-4	TRBJ1-2	CASRRRGNYGYTF	TGTGCCAGCAGGCGCAGGGGAAACTATGGCTACACCTTC
NA	NA	TRBV29-1	TRBJ1-5	CSVGTGNQPQHF	TGCAGCGTTGGGACAGGCAATCAGCCCCAGCATTTT
NA	TRBD2	TRBV19	TRBJ2-2	CASSVRGGGTGELFF	TGTGCCAGTAGTGTTCGTGGGGGGGGCACCGGGGAGCTGTTTTTT
NA	NA	TRBV21-1	TRBJ1-5	CASSKLNRGSIGNQPQHF	TGTGCCAGCAGCAAATTGAACAGGGGATCGATTGGCAATCAGCCCCAGCATTTT
NA	NA	TRBV5-6	TRBJ1-3	CASSTPDSRSGNTIYF	TGTGCCAGCAGCACTCCGGACAGCCGCTCTGGAAACACCATATATTTT
NA	NA	TRBV9	TRBJ2-7	CASSPVSRDLREQYF	TGTGCCAGCAGCCCCGTATCGCGGGATCTCAGGGAGCAGTACTTC
once	NA	TRBV4-2	TRBJ2-2	CASSQAERQLNTGELFF	TGTGCCAGCAGCCAGGCAGAGAGGCAGTTGAACACCGGGGAGCTGTTTTTT
NA	TRBD1	TRBV24-1	TRBJ2-1	CATSDHTGTGVDEQFF	TGTGCCACCAGTGATCACACCGGGACAGGGGTCGATGAGCAGTTCTTC
NA	TRBD1	TRBV3-1/TRBV3-2	TRBJ2-7	CASRTGQSYEQYF	TGTGCCAGCAGGACGGGACAGTCCTACGAGCAGTACTTC
NA	NA	TRBV12-2	TRBJ1-2	CASRLVGTARNYGYTF	TGTGCAAGTCGCTTAGTAGGTACAGCCCGAAACTATGGCTACACCTTC
NA	NA	TRBV6-5	TRBJ1-6	CASNPGQLNNSPLHF	TGTGCCAGCAACCCAGGACAGCTTAATAATTCACCCCTCCACTTT
once	NA	TRBV18	TRBJ2-5	CASSPAVAGRGETQYF	TGTGCCAGCTCACCAGCCGTGGCCGGGCGGGGAGAGACCCAGTACTTC
NA	TRBD1	TRBV6-4	TRBJ2-2	CASSEAGTGRTGELFF	TGTGCCAGCAGTGAGGCAGGGACAGGTCGAACCGGGGAGCTGTTTTTT
NA	TRBD1	TRBV7-2	TRBJ1-2	CASSLMTGGYGYTF	TGTGCCAGCAGCCTCATGACAGGGGGCTATGGCTACACCTTC
NA	NA	TRBV5-1	TRBJ2-1	CASSRSGGEYNEQFF	TGCGCCAGCAGCCGCTCGGGCGGGGAATACAATGAGCAGTTCTTC
NA	TRBD1	TRBV2	TRBJ1-4	CASSETGSPNEKLFF	TGTGCCAGCAGTGAGACAGGGAGCCCTAATGAAAAACTGTTTTTT
NA	NA	TRBV5-1	TRBJ2-3	CASSPRGTGGEGQYF	TGCGCCAGCAGCCCTAGGGGGACGGGTGGAGAGGGGCAGTATTTT
once	NA	TRBV5-6	TRBJ1-1	CASSPLRNTEAFF	TGTGCCAGCAGCCCTCTGAGGAACACTGAAGCTTTCTTT
few	TRBD1	TRBV3-1/TRBV3-2	TRBJ2-7	CASSSYDRGYEQYF	TGTGCCAGCAGCTCCTACGACAGGGGGTACGAGCAGTACTTC
NA	NA	TRBV3-1/TRBV3-2	TRBJ1-2	CASSHLRTADYGYTF	TGTGCCAGCAGCCACCTCCGGACAGCCGACTATGGCTACACCTTC
NA	TRBD1	TRBV5-4	TRBJ2-5	CASSSDRGQETQYF	TGTGCCAGCAGCAGTGACAGGGGACAAGAGACCCAGTACTTC
NA	TRBD1	TRBV30	TRBJ1-1	CAWSVSRGDTEAFF	TGTGCCTGGAGTGTGTCCAGGGGGGACACTGAAGCTTTCTTT
NA	TRBD1	TRBV15	TRBJ1-2	CATSRDRSGQGDIYTF	TGTGCCACCAGCAGAGATCGATCGGGACAGGGTGATATCTACACCTTC
once	NA	TRBV10-1	TRBJ2-7	CASIGLRRRIDEQYF	TGCGCCAGCATAGGACTTAGACGCCGAATCGACGAGCAGTACTTC
NA	NA	TRBV4-2	TRBJ2-3	CASSATAENTDTQYF	TGTGCCAGCAGCGCGACGGCGGAGAACACAGATACGCAGTATTTT
NA	NA	TRBV7-8	TRBJ2-5	CASSSRGVRETQYF	TGTGCCAGCAGCAGCAGGGGAGTACGAGAGACCCAGTACTTC
once	TRBD1	TRBV6-5	TRBJ1-6	CASSRQGGYNSPLHF	TGTGCCAGCAGTCGACAGGGGGGTTATAATTCACCCCTCCACTTT
NA	TRBD1	TRBV5-4	TRBJ1-1	CASSPRTGSNTEAFF	TGTGCCAGCAGTCCTAGGACAGGGAGTAACACTGAAGCTTTCTTT
NA	NA	TRBV28	TRBJ2-7	CASSLEELQAPEQYF	TGTGCCAGCAGTTTAGAGGAACTGCAAGCCCCCGAGCAGTACTTC
NA	NA	TRBV10-3	TRBJ2-3	CAINPELTDTQYF	TGTGCCATCAACCCTGAGCTTACAGATACGCAGTATTTT
NA	NA	TRBV7-3	TRBJ2-1	CASSPGWGEQFF	TGTGCCAGCAGCCCAGGATGGGGCGAGCAGTTCTTC